This passage covers 17 T cell receptor beta chains from one sample sequenced in a study of beta chain features in type 1 diabetes. Reverse transcription of all isolated RNA meant that expressed TCRB transcripts were sequenced. Only in-frame clones appear in the TCRdb table, and some are missing; sequencing was by immunoSEQ multiplex PCR. The top ten clones hold almost 0.055% of a sample with 200,000 to 250,000 clones, more than 65% of them seen once. Sequencing was performed on naive CD4+ T cells from blood. The receptors were sampled from a man aged 25-45 years in good health.

This clone is a singleton in its sample. The chain joins TRBV10-3 to TRBJ2-3; D is uncertain. Trimming removed 0 bases at V and 2 bases at J, with 3 bases between. Per the germline V gene, CDR1 is ENHRY and CDR2 is SYGVKD. The CDR3 has 13 residues. CDR3 protein: CAISESDTDTQYF. The CDR3 DNA is TGTGCCATCAGTGAGTCGGACACAGATACGCAGTATTTT.

The V and J genes are TRBV10-3 and TRBJ2-5, with 7 bases identical to TRBD1. Germline V gene sequence: CDR1 ENHRY, CDR2 SYGVKD. The length of the CDR3 is 12 residues. V shed 10 bases and J 3 bases; nucleotides not matched to a gene: 5. The CDR3 is CATATGEETQYF. In DNA, the CDR3 is TGTGCCACAGCTACAGGGGAAGAGACCCAGTACTTC.

The CDR3 DNA follows: TGTGCCTGGAGCTCCGGGAACAATCAGCCCCAGCATTTT. Amino acid sequence: CAWSSGNNQPQHF. The chain is built from TRBV30 and TRBJ1-5; D not certain. V was trimmed by 3 bases and J by 3 bases, leaving 9 bases between them. This CDR3 spans 13 amino acids. Germline V gene sequence: CDR1 GTSNPN, CDR2 SVGIG (reference sequence).

The chain recombines TRBV15 with TRBJ1-5; D might be TRBD1 (6 bases). Germline lookup yields CDR1 LNHNV and CDR2 YYDKDF (reference sequence). The CDR3 sequence is 16 residues long. The V end was cut by 2 bases, the J end by 4 bases, with 15 bases between. DNA of the CDR3: TGTGCCACCAGCAGACCCGGTGGGGGCATGAATCAGCCCCAGCATTTT. Protein sequence: CATSRPGGGMNQPQHF.

CDR3 loop: CAWSKGFYGYTF. CDR3 DNA: TGTGCCTGGAGCAAGGGATTCTATGGCTACACCTTC. This chain links TRBV30 with TRBJ1-2; the D is unclear. Trimming shortened V by 3 bases and J by 4 bases, and 9 bases separated the two germline ends. Germline V gives CDR1 GTSNPN, CDR2 SVGIG (reference sequence). The CDR3 totals 12 residues.

As to this clone: This CDR3 is also generated by other DNA sequences in the sample. The chain has TRBV12-5 and TRBJ2-5; D is unresolved. The CDR3 runs to 11 residues. Trimming removed 5 bases from V and 5 bases from J, with 6 bases in between. In germline, CDR1 is LGHNT, CDR2 FRNRAP. CDR3 amino acids: CASGLEETQYF. CDR3 nucleotide sequence: TGTGCTAGTGGTCTGGAGGAGACCCAGTACTTC.

This clone has more than one count but fewer than ten. The chain recombines TRBV29-1 with TRBJ2-5; 11 bases are shared with TRBD2. V lost 6 bases, J lost 5 bases, and 17 bases stayed unmatched. CDR1 and CDR2 from the germline V gene are SQVTM and ANQGSEA. This CDR3 contains 17 residues. CDR3 nucleotide sequence: TGCAGCGTACAGGGGGCGAGTACTAGCGGGAGTACGGAGACCCAGTACTTC. It translates to CSVQGASTSGSTETQYF.

V gene TRBV2 combines with J gene TRBJ2-7; D is ambiguous. V lost 6 bases to trimming and J lost 4 bases, with 10 bases between them. CDR1 is SNHLY and CDR2 is FYNNEI in the germline V gene. This CDR3 region has 12 residues. The CDR3 protein is CASRLLWYEQYF. As DNA, the CDR3 is TGTGCCAGCAGGCTTCTGTGGTACGAGCAGTACTTC.

This clone has a handful of counts. This same CDR3 is encoded by further DNA sequences in the sample. The chain joins TRBV30 to TRBJ1-1; D call uncertain. Germline loops: CDR1 GTSNPN, CDR2 SVGIG (reference sequence). The V end lost 3 bases, the J end lost 0 bases, and 2 bases lay between the germline ends. This CDR3 is built from 11 residues. CDR3 amino acids: CAWRVNTEAFF. The CDR3 DNA follows: TGTGCCTGGAGGGTGAACACTGAAGCTTTCTTT.

The genes are TRBV11-2 and TRBJ2-7; D is possibly TRBD1 (5 bases). Looked up from germline, CDR1 is SGHAT and CDR2 is FQNNGV. This CDR3 is 13 amino acids long. V gave up 5 bases and J gave up 0 bases, with 8 bases separating them. CDR3 sequence: CASSPTDSYEQYF. In nucleotides, the CDR3 is TGTGCCAGCAGCCCGACAGACTCCTACGAGCAGTACTTC.

V usage is TRBV6-6 and J usage is TRBJ2-5; 7 positions match TRBD2. Losses at the gene ends were 6 bases for V and 4 bases for J; bases not matched to a gene: 5. This CDR3 region has 13 residues. Germline V gene lookup returns CDR1 MNHNY and CDR2 SVGAGI (reference sequence). CDR3 loop: CASSPRLAETQYF. As DNA, the CDR3 is TGTGCCAGCAGCCCTCGACTAGCAGAGACCCAGTACTTC.

This clone has only a few counts. The CDR3 sequence is CASSFSGGTNSPLHF. DNA of the CDR3: TGTGCCAGCAGCTTCTCAGGAGGGACAAATTCACCCCTCCACTTT. This chain uses TRBV7-9 with TRBJ1-6; tentative D call: TRBD1 (6 bases). The CDR3 is 15 amino acids. CDR1 and CDR2 from the germline V gene are SEHNR and FQNEAQ (reference sequence). The ends were cut back, 3 bases at V and 7 bases at J, with 13 bases in the middle.

The chain recombines TRBV27 with TRBJ2-2; no reliable D call. V was clipped by 2 bases and J by 4 bases, with 5 bases between them. The CDR3 extends over 13 amino acids. CDR1 and CDR2 from the germline V gene are MNHEY and SMNVEV (reference sequence). DNA for the CDR3: TGTGCCAGCAGTTTAACTCCCACCGGGGAGCTGTTTTTT. As protein: CASSLTPTGELFF.

This clone occurred once. The chain joins TRBV5-1 to TRBJ2-7; the match to TRBD1 covers 9 bases. The V segment lost 4 bases and the J segment 3 bases; nucleotides outside the gene matches: 8. Germline loops: CDR1 SGHRS, CDR2 YFSETQ. The CDR3 extends over 15 amino acids. CDR3 bases: TGCGCCAGCAGCGCTTACGGGACAGGGAGCTACGAGCAGTACTTC. Translated, it gives CASSAYGTGSYEQYF.

The rearrangement links TRBV20-1 to TRBJ2-7; no definite D call. The CDR3 is 11 residues long. Trimming stripped 5 bases from V and 1 base from J, with 6 bases between. Germline V gene lookup returns CDR1 DFQATT and CDR2 SNEGSKA (reference sequence). CDR3 bases: TGCAGTGCTCCGCTGTCCTACGAGCAGTACTTC. This encodes CSAPLSYEQYF.

The genes are TRBV29-1 and TRBJ2-5; 8 bases align to TRBD1. The CDR3 runs 13 residues. CDR1 SQVTM and CDR2 ANQGSEA come from the germline V gene. Trimming removed 5 bases from V and 5 bases from J; junction bases left unmatched: 7. The CDR3 nucleotides read TGCAGCGTTAGCCAGGGGGCTAGGGAGACCCAGTACTTC. Amino acid sequence: CSVSQGARETQYF.

This chain links TRBV6-5 with TRBJ2-7; 7 nucleotides match TRBD1. V shed 6 bases, J shed 2 bases, and the junction held 7 bases outside the gene matches. Germline assignment: CDR1 MNHEY and CDR2 SVGAGI. The CDR3 extends over 14 amino acids. The CDR3 coding sequence is TGTGCCAGCAGCCCTCCGGGACAGACCTACGAGCAGTACTTC. Translating gives CASSPPGQTYEQYF.